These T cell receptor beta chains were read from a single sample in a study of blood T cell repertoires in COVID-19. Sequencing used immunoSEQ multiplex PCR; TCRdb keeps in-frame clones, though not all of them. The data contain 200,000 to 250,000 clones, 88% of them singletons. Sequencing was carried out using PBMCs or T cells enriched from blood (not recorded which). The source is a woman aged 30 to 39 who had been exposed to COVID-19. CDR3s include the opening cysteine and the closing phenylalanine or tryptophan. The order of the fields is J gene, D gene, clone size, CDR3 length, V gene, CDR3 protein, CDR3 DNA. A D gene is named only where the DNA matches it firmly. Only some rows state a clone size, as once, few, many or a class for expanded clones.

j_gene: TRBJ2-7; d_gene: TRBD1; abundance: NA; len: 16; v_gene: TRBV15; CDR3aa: CATSRYGTGRTYEQYF; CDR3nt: TGTGCCACCAGCAGGTATGGGACAGGGAGGACCTACGAGCAGTACTTC
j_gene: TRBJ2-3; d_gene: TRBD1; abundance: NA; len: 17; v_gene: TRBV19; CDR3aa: CASSPRGQGAGRDTQYF; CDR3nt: TGTGCCAGTAGTCCCCGAGGACAGGGGGCGGGTAGAGATACGCAGTATTTT
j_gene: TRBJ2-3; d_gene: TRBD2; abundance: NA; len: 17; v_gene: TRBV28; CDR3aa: CASSFLGPSGSGDTQYF; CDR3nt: TGTGCCAGCAGTTTTCTTGGGCCTAGCGGGAGCGGAGATACGCAGTATTTT
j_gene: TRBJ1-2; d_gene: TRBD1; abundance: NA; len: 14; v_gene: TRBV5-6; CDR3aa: CASSLPAGGMSYTF; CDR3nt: TGTGCCAGCAGCTTGCCGGCAGGGGGAATGAGCTACACCTTC
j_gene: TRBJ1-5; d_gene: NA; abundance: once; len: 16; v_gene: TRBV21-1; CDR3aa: CASSKGQVGNNQPQHF; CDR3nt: TGTGCCAGCAGCAAGGGACAGGTAGGGAACAATCAGCCCCAGCATTTT
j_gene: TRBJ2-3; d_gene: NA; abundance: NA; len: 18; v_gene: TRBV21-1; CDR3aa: CASRSERFQCRKTDTQYF; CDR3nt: TGTGCCAGCAGGTCAGAAAGGTTCCAATGCAGGAAGACAGATACGCAGTATTTT
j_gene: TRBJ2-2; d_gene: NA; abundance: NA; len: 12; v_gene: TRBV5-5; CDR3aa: CASSFITGELFF; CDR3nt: TGTGCCAGCAGCTTTATTACCGGGGAGCTGTTTTTT
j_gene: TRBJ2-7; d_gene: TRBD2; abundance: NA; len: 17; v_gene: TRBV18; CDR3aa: CASSPRSPGLASYEQYF; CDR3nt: TGTGCCAGCTCACCACGATCACCGGGACTAGCGAGTTACGAGCAGTACTTC
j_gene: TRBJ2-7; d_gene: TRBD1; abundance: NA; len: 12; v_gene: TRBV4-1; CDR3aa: CASRGTAYEQYF; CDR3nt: TGCGCCAGCAGGGGGACAGCATACGAGCAGTACTTC
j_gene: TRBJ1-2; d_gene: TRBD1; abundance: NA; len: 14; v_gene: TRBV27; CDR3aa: CASTRPGQGDGYTF; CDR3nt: TGTGCCAGCACCCGCCCCGGTCAGGGGGATGGCTACACCTTC
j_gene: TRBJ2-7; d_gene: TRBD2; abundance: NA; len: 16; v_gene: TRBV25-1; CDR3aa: CASSEPGTSVAYEQYF; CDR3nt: TGTGCCAGCAGTGAGCCCGGGACTAGTGTCGCCTACGAGCAGTACTTC
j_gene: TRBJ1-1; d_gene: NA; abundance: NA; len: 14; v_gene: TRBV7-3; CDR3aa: CASSFHDRSTEAFF; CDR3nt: TGTGCCAGCAGCTTTCATGACAGATCCACTGAAGCTTTCTTT
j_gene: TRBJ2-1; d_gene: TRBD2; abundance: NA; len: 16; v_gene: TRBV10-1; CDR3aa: CASSPQRLAGGNEQFF; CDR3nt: TGCGCCAGCAGTCCCCAGCGACTAGCGGGAGGCAATGAGCAGTTCTTC
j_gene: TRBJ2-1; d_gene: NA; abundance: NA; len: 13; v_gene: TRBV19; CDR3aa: CATSDSWGQEQFF; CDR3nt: TGTGCCACCTCGGACAGCTGGGGCCAAGAGCAGTTCTTC
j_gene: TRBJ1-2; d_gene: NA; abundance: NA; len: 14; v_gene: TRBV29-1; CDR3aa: CSARLSRTPAGYTF; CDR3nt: TGCAGCGCTCGCCTGAGCCGGACACCAGCCGGCTACACCTTC
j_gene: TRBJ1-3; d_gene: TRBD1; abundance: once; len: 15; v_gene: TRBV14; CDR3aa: CASSQDRFSGNTIYF; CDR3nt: TGTGCCAGCAGCCAGGACAGGTTCTCTGGAAACACCATATATTTT
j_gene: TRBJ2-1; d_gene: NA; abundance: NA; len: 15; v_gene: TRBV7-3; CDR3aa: CASSLTSGGINEQFF; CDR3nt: TGTGCCAGCAGCTTAACGTCTGGGGGGATCAATGAGCAGTTCTTC
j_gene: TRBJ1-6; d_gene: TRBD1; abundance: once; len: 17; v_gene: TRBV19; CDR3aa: CASSIPSRTGGNSPLHF; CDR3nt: TGTGCCAGTAGTATCCCTTCCCGGACAGGGGGAAATTCACCCCTCCACTTT
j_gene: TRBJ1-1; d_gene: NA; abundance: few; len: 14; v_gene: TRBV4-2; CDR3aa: CASSPRGRGTEAFF; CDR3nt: TGTGCCAGCAGCCCCCGCGGGCGGGGGACTGAAGCTTTCTTT
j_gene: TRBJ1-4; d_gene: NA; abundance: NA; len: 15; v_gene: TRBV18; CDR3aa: CASSNSPLTTEKLFF; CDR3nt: TGTGCCAGCTCGAACTCACCTCTGACAACAGAAAAACTGTTTTTT
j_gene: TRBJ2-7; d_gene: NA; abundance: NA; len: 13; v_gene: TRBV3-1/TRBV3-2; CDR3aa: CASSQVAPYEQYF; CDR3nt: TGTGCCAGCAGCCAAGTAGCGCCCTACGAGCAGTACTTC
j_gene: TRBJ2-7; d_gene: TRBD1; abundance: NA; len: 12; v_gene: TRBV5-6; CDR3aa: CASSLAIGDRYF; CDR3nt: TGTGCCAGCAGCTTGGCTATCGGGGACAGGTACTTC
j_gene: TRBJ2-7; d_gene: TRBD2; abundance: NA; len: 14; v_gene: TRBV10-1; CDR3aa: CASSRTSGPYEQYF; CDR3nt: TGCGCCAGCAGCCGGACTAGCGGACCCTACGAGCAGTACTTC
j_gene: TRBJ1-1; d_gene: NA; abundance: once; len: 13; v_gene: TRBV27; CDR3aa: CASSLGGATEAFF; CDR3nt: TGTGCCAGCAGTTTAGGGGGGGCGACTGAAGCTTTCTTT
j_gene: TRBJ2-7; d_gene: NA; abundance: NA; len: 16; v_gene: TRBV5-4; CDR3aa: CASSSGLGEAGYEQYF; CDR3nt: TGTGCCAGCAGCTCGGGTCTGGGGGAAGCGGGTTACGAGCAGTACTTC
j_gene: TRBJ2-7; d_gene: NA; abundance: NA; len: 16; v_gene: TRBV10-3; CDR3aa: CAISGPPSGVVGEQYF; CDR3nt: TGTGCCATCAGTGGCCCCCCCTCGGGAGTCGTTGGCGAGCAGTACTTC
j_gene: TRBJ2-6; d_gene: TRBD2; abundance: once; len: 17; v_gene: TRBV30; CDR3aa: CAWSGLAGGSGANVLTF; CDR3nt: TGTGCCTGGAGTGGGCTAGCGGGAGGATCAGGGGCCAACGTCCTGACTTTC
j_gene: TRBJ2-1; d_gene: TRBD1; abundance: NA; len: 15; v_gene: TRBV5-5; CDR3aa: CASNPNRDRNNEQFF; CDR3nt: TGTGCCAGCAACCCGAACCGGGACAGAAACAATGAGCAGTTCTTC
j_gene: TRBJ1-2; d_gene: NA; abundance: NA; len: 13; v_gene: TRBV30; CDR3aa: CATQALTNYGYTF; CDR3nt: TGTGCCACCCAAGCGCTAACTAACTATGGCTACACCTTC
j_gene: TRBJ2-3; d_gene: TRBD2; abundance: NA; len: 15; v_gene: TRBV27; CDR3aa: CASSPGLAVTDTQYF; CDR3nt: TGTGCCAGCAGTCCCGGACTAGCGGTCACAGATACGCAGTATTTT
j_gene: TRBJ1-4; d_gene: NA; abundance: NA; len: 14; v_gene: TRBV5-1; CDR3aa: CASSVGGAREKLFF; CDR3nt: TGCGCCAGCAGCGTGGGCGGTGCCCGGGAAAAACTGTTTTTT
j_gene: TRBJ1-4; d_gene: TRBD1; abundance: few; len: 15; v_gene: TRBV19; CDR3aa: CASSTSTGGNQKLFF; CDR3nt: TGTGCCAGTAGTACCTCGACAGGGGGTAATCAAAAACTGTTTTTT
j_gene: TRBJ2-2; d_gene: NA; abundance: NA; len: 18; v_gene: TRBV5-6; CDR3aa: CASSLLEARQTNTGELFF; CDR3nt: TGTGCCAGCAGCTTGCTCGAGGCGCGACAGACGAACACCGGGGAGCTGTTTTTT
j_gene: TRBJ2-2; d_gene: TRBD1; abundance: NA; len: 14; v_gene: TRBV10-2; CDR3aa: CAISDRANTGELFF; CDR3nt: TGCGCCATTTCGGACAGGGCGAACACCGGGGAGCTGTTTTTT
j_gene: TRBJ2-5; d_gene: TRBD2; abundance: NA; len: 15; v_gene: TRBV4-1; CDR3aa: CASSGGRGIGETQYF; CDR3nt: TGCGCCAGCAGCGGCGGGAGGGGTATAGGAGAGACCCAGTACTTC
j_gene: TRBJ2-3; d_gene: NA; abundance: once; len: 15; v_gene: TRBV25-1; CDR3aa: CASSEPDSSTDTQYF; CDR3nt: TGTGCCAGCAGTGAACCTGACAGTAGCACAGATACGCAGTATTTT
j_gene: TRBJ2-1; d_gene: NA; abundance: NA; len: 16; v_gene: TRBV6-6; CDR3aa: CASRPGRGRSYNEQFF; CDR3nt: TGTGCCAGCCGCCCCGGGCGGGGCCGCTCCTACAATGAGCAGTTCTTC
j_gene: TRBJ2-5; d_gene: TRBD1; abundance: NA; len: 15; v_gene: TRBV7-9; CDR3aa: CASSSPTGKGETQYF; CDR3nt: TGTGCCAGCAGCTCGCCGACAGGGAAGGGGGAGACCCAGTACTTC
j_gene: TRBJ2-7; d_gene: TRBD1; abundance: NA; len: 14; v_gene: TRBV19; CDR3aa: CASSKDRVGYEQYF; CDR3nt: TGTGCCAGTAGTAAGGACAGGGTAGGCTACGAGCAGTACTTC
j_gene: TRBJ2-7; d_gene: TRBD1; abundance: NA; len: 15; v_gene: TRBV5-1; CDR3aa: CASASLGTGEHEQYF; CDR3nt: TGCGCCAGCGCCTCCCTTGGCACAGGGGAGCACGAGCAGTACTTC
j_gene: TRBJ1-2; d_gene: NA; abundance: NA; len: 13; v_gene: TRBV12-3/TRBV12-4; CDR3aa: CASSLEAIYGYTF; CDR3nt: TGTGCCAGCAGTTTGGAGGCAATCTATGGCTACACCTTC
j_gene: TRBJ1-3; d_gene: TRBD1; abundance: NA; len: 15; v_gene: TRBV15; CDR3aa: CATSRDRGSGNTIYF; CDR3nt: TGTGCCACCAGCAGGGACAGGGGTTCTGGAAACACCATATATTTT
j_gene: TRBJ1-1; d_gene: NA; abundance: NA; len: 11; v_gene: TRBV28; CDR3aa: CASSSLPEAFF; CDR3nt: TGTGCCAGCAGTTCCCTCCCTGAAGCTTTCTTT
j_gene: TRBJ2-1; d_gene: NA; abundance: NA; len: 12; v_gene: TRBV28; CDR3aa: CASSFVGLEQFF; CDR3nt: TGTGCCAGCAGTTTTGTGGGACTCGAGCAGTTCTTC
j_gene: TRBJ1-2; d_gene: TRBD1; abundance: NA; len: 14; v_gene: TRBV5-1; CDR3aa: CASSLGGQDYGYTF; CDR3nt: TGCGCCAGCAGCTTGGGGGGACAGGACTATGGCTACACCTTC
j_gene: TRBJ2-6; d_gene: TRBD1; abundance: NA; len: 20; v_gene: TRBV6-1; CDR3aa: CASSEGAGTGVLSGANVLTF; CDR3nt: TGTGCCAGCAGTGAGGGAGCCGGGACAGGGGTCCTCTCTGGGGCCAACGTCCTGACTTTC
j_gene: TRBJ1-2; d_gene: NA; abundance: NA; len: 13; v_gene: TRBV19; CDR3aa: CASMSGESYGYTF; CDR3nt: TGTGCCAGTATGTCGGGGGAGAGCTATGGCTACACCTTC
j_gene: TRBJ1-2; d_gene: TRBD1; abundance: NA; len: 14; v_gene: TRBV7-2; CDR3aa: CASSFRTGDYGYTF; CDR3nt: TGTGCCAGCAGCTTTAGGACAGGCGATTATGGCTACACCTTC
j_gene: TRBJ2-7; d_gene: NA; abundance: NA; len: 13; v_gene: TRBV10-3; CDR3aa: CAITPAPSYEQYF; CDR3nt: TGTGCCATCACCCCCGCGCCATCGTACGAGCAGTACTTC
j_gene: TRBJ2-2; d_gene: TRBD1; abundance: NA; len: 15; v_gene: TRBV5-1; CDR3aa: CASSFEEGAAGELFF; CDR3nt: TGCGCCAGCAGCTTCGAAGAGGGGGCCGCCGGGGAGCTGTTTTTT
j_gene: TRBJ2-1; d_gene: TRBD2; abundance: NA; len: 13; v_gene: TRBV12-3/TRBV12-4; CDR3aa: CATHRAGGNEQFF; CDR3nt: TGTGCCACCCACCGCGCGGGAGGGAATGAGCAGTTCTTC
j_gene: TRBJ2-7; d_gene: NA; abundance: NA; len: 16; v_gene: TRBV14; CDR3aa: CASSPSLSFTAGEQYF; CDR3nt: TGTGCCAGCAGCCCAAGTCTTTCCTTTACAGCGGGCGAGCAGTACTTC
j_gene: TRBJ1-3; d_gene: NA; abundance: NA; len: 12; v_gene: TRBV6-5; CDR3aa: CASRRAGNTIYF; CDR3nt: TGTGCCAGCCGTCGAGCTGGAAACACCATATATTTT
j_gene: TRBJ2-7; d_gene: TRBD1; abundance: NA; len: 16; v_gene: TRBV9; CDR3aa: CASSVDAGQGTREQYF; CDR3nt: TGTGCCAGCAGCGTAGACGCGGGACAGGGGACGAGGGAGCAGTACTTC
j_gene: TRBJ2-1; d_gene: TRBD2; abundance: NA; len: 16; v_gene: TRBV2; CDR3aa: CASSEFAGGAYNEQFF; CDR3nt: TGTGCCAGCAGTGAATTTGCGGGAGGGGCCTACAATGAGCAGTTCTTC
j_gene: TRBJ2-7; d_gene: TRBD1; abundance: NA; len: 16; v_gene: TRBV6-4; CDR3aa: CASSDSTGRLSYEQYF; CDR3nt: TGTGCCAGCAGTGACTCGACAGGGCGCCTCTCCTACGAGCAGTACTTC
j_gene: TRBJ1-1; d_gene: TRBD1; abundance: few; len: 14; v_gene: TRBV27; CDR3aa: CASSFEQGWAEAFF; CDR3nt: TGTGCCAGCAGTTTCGAACAGGGGTGGGCTGAAGCTTTCTTT
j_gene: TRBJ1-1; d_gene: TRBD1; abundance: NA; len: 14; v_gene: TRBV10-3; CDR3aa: CAISFRDRGTEAFF; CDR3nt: TGTGCCATCAGTTTCCGGGACAGGGGGACTGAAGCTTTCTTT
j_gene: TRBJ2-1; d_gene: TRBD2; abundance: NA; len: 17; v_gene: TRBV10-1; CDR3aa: CASSDSLAGEEYNEQFF; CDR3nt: TGCGCCAGCAGTGACTCACTAGCGGGAGAGGAATACAATGAGCAGTTCTTC
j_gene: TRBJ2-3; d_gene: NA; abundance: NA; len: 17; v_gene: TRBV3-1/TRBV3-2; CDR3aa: CASSQGLIQGPWDTQYF; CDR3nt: TGTGCCAGCAGCCAAGGCTTAATACAGGGTCCGTGGGATACGCAGTATTTT